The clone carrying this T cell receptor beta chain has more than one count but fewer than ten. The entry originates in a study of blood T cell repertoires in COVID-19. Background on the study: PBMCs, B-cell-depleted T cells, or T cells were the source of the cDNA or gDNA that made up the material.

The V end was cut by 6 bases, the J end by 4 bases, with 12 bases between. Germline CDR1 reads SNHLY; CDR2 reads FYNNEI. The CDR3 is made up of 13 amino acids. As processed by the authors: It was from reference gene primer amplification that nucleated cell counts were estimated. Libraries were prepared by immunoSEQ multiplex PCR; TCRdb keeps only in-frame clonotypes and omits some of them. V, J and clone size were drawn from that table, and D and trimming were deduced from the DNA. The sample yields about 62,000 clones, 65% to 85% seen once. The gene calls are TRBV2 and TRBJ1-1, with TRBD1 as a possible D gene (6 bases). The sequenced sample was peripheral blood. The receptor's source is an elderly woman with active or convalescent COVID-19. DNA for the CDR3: TGTGCCAGCAGGCTTCAGGGGTTCACTGAAGCTTTCTTT. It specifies CASRLQGFTEAFF. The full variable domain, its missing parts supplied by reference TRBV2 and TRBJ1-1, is EPEVTQTPSHQVTQMGQEVILRCVPISNHLYFYWYRQILGQKVEFLVSFYNNEISEKSEIFDDQFSVERPDGSNFTLKIRSTKLEDSAMYFCASRLQGFTEAFFGQGTRLTVV.